A selection of T cell receptor beta chains follows, all from one sample in a study of T-cell reconstitution after alpha-beta-depleted transplantation in children. TCRdb recomputed calls from the PCR reads with MiXCR, one row per CDR3 protein. The sample has about 110,000 distinct CDR3 sequences; about 9.4% are singletons. This sample comprised PBMCs from the stem cell graft donor, obtained from the stem cell graft. All receptors come from a human donor who donated a stem cell graft to a child with acute lymphoblastic leukemia. The CDR3 runs from the conserved cysteine through the conserved F or W. Fields, in order: D gene, J gene, V gene, CDR3 protein. The D gene is left open where the match is weak.

>-|TRBJ2-1|TRBV19
CASSTQGGPYNEQFF
>TRBD2|TRBJ2-7|TRBV18
CASSPPSGGVTYEQYF
>-|TRBJ2-7|TRBV5-4
CASSLGPGWSYEQYF
>TRBD1|TRBJ1-2|TRBV5-8
CASGDPGEGASYGYTF
>-|TRBJ1-1|TRBV30
CAWSADIEAFF
>TRBD1|TRBJ1-1|TRBV5-5
CASIGTGVGTEAFF
>-|TRBJ1-3|TRBV19
CASTLGGTIYF
>-|TRBJ2-2|TRBV7-9
CASSSHPDMATGGELFF
>TRBD2|TRBJ2-1|TRBV4-3
CASGSGSSYNEQFF
>-|TRBJ2-2|TRBV4-3
CASSQASLHTGELFF
>-|TRBJ2-3|TRBV9
CASSSLGTLRTDTQYF
>TRBD2|TRBJ2-5|TRBV5-1
CASSRHAGGPQETQYF
>-|TRBJ2-5|TRBV27
CASSLYRGRRRETQYF
>-|TRBJ2-3|TRBV18
CASSPRGGILDTQYF
>TRBD2|TRBJ2-2|TRBV28
CASSFQGPRTSGRSRAGELFF
>-|TRBJ2-1|TRBV7-3
CASSRELETEQFF
>-|TRBJ1-4|TRBV20-1
CSARLTVGEKLFF
>TRBD2|TRBJ2-1|TRBV10-3
CATYSSGYNEQFF
>-|TRBJ2-7|TRBV5-1
CASSFPGRYEQYF
>-|TRBJ1-1|TRBV6-5
CASSYSWAVNTEAFF
>TRBD1|TRBJ2-7|TRBV6-5
CASSYAGQGVYEQYF
>-|TRBJ1-5|TRBV9
CASSVDPSQPQHF
>TRBD1|TRBJ2-5|TRBV5-1
CASSRFPGQTQETQYF
>TRBD1|TRBJ2-7|TRBV20-1
CSAMGQGIYEQYF
>TRBD1|TRBJ1-2|TRBV6-2/TRBV6-3
CASSRGQARGYTF
>-|TRBJ2-6|TRBV7-3
CASSPFGQGLSRANVLTF
>-|TRBJ1-6|TRBV9
CASSARGLDSPLHF
>-|TRBJ2-7|TRBV12-3/TRBV12-4
CASRHLRDHLQYF
>-|TRBJ1-3|TRBV9
CASSVKGDTIYF
>-|TRBJ2-1|TRBV5-1
CASNQALSYNEQFF
>-|TRBJ2-1|TRBV7-3
CASSRGTGPNEQFF
>TRBD1|TRBJ2-6|TRBV18
CASSLGLDRGPSGANVLTF
>-|TRBJ1-5|TRBV12-3/TRBV12-4
CASSSTQRDPQHF
>TRBD2|TRBJ2-1|TRBV5-1
CASSPTSGGGNEQFF
>-|TRBJ2-7|TRBV20-1
CSARGPFYEQYF
>-|TRBJ1-2|TRBV28
CASSLAGTRFSYTF
>-|TRBJ2-1|TRBV6-4
CASSDTGSYNEQFF
>TRBD1|TRBJ1-5|TRBV18
CASSPDGTGVYQPQHF
>TRBD2|TRBJ2-1|TRBV20-1
CSAREPSGYNEQFF
>-|TRBJ2-1|TRBV24-1
CATSDKYGELGNEQFF
>-|TRBJ2-5|TRBV10-3
CAISEPTETAQETQYF
>-|TRBJ2-1|TRBV5-1
CASQTLDSYNEQFF
>-|TRBJ2-1|TRBV27
CASSLSSNNEQFF
>-|TRBJ2-2|TRBV29-1
CSVELGFGNTGELFF
>TRBD1|TRBJ2-1|TRBV5-1
CASSLVQGARNEQFF
>-|TRBJ2-5|TRBV5-1
CASSQRTGTQETQYF
>-|TRBJ2-3|TRBV7-3
CASSSQTGEGDTQYF
>TRBD1|TRBJ2-4|TRBV11-2
CASSLSGQDIQYF
>-|TRBJ1-1|TRBV29-1
CSVEDVRVVGSTEAFF
>-|TRBJ1-6|TRBV4-1
CASNAGVDNSPLHF
>-|TRBJ1-5|TRBV20-1
CSARDNQPQHF
>-|TRBJ2-7|TRBV29-1
CSVEQGRHEQYF
>TRBD2|TRBJ2-1|TRBV5-6
CASRKAASGLQLSYNEQFF